This T cell receptor (beta chain) was observed in a study of T cell responses to AZD1222 COVID-19 vaccine. The CDR3 sequence is 16 residues long. V was clipped by 4 bases and J by 0 bases; unmatched bases: 7. In germline, CDR1 is SGHRS, CDR2 YFSETQ. Here immunoSEQ multiplex PCR was the method, and the copy in TCRdb shows in-frame clones only, minus some. The sample lists 160,000 or so clones, 90% occurring once. The material sequenced was peripheral blood, taken 28 days after the second AZD1222 dose. The chain couples TRBV5-1 to TRBJ1-3; 7 bases match TRBD1. The receptor comes from an adult who received the AZD1222 COVID-19 vaccine. The CDR3 nucleotides are TGCGCCAGCAGCCGGGGACAGTTGTTCTCTGGAAACACCATATATTTT. This gives the protein CASSRGQLFSGNTIYF.